This TCR beta chain comes out of a study of blood T cell repertoires in COVID-19. In the study overall: Donors in the United States, Italy and Spain gave samples during acute or convalescent COVID-19. PBMCs, B-cell-depleted T cells, or T cells were the source of the cDNA or gDNA that made up the material.

Source study methods: Estimation of nucleated cell counts was performed using reference gene primer amplification. Some clones are missing from TCRdb's copy, which holds only in-frame ones; the method was immunoSEQ multiplex PCR. The V and J calls and clone size are taken from that table; D and trimming were inferred from the DNA. The data show about 200,000 clones, roughly nine tenths seen once. Trimming removed 0 bases from V and 3 bases from J; junction bases left unmatched: 10. Germline V gene lookup returns CDR1 LGHDT and CDR2 YNNKEL (reference sequence). The CDR3 extends over 18 amino acids. The table lists this clone with a few counts.

This TCR derives from a man aged 55 to 70 with active or convalescent COVID-19. The gene calls are TRBV3-1 (or the pseudogene TRBV3-2) and TRBJ2-5; 10 bases match TRBD2. The sample taken for sequencing was peripheral blood. This chain's CDR3 is CASSQETIAGGLKETQYF. The CDR3 bases are TGTGCCAGCAGCCAAGAGACTATAGCGGGGGGACTCAAAGAGACCCAGTACTTC.